Detailed here is one T cell receptor (beta chain). The specificity of this receptor is unknown. Qualities for individual bases were not recorded, and no much larger clone is one base off. This specimen comes from a study of shared clonotypes between healthy human individuals (dated by TCRdb to 2020 to 2021). Background for the entire study: The cohort comprised a couple of women and a few men aged 18 to 49 years. Per donor, leukapheresis produced somewhere between about 0.85 and 8.9 billion PBMCs. Blood TCR repertoires of about 5 healthy adults were deeply sequenced to estimate repertoire size and the extent of clonotype sharing between individuals. To increase sequencing depth and limit assay-specific biases, TCR repertoire library preparation and sequencing were carried out by different laboratories using diverse techniques. For each donor, CD4 naive and CD4 memory were each given three plates, CD8 naive was given two plates, and CD8 memory was given one plate. Overall results and qualifications from the work: When a handful of donors were compared, the shared fraction of clonotypes was around 4.6% for naive CD4, approximately 3.5% for naive CD8, roughly 2.5% for memory CD4, and 0.4% for memory CD8. Pairwise subsampling indicated that sequencing depth was expected to affect the degree of clonotype sharing among donors. Larger estimated clonotype richness was generally found for naive subsets than for memory subsets. The small number of donors limited the genetic and exposure-history diversity represented. Even with the large sequencing depth, rarefaction of the sorted-subset datasets indicated that sequencing was incomplete. Sampling was restricted to blood, and TCR repertoires in tissues likely differ from the TCR repertoires found in blood. Compared with non-shared clonotypes, clonotypes shared by all four sorted-subset donors had higher generation probabilities.

Measured from the cysteine to the phenylalanine, the CDR3 is 15 residues long. Only the CDR3 part of the read is kept: 45 bases, read in frame from the first base. Taken from the germline V gene, the CDR1 and CDR2 loops are SGDLS and YYNGEE. Germline trimming: 0 bases from V, 9 bases from J; junction bases outside gene matches: 2. Donors were healthy HIV-negative adults with no recently reported acute infections or vaccinations. Every donor was a Caucasian adult residing in Nashville, Tennessee, USA. CD4+ T cells were enriched through magnetic negative selection, after which naive cells were positively selected on CD45RA and the remaining negative fraction served as the memory subset. Blood was obtained by leukapheresis, after which PBMCs were separated by Ficoll-Histopaque density gradient centrifugation and cryopreserved in liquid nitrogen vapor phase. Analytical flow cytometry was used to check the purity and quantity of every magnetically sorted T cell population. From each sorted fraction, genomic DNA was isolated and quantified by UV absorbance on a Nanodrop 2000c.

Using the deep immunoSEQ assay, multiplex PCR amplified TCR CDR3 regions from genomic DNA. Extracted genomic DNA from each cell subset was distributed evenly across all wells of several immunoSEQ 96-well plates, and each plate was treated as a replicate. For sorted subsets, 200 to 250 ng of genomic DNA, equivalent to 30,000 or so T cell genomes, went into each replicate PCR. The purified libraries were quantified using a Qubit 3.0 fluorometer, sized with a Bioanalyzer 2100, and then quantified again using the KAPA Library Quantification kit. A separate single-read 150-cycle Illumina NextSeq 550 flow cell was used to sequence each immunoSEQ 96-well plate. On the study's bioinformatics: Because the immunoSEQ output included only junctional sequences and no quality scores, the filtering could not be the same as the filtering used for full-length reads. Sequences were annotated with PyIR, a Python wrapper for IgBLAST v1.9, and V/J genes and CDR3 were assigned using IMGT germline references. Reads were removed for weak V/J assignments (E-value above 1e-6), missing CDR3, stop codons, out-of-frame junctions, or ambiguous translated residues. V3J clonotypes were defined as sequences sharing an identical inferred V gene, J gene, and CDR3 amino acid sequence. Percentage overlap between repertoires was calculated by dividing the number of shared unique clonotypes by the size of the smaller repertoire. Three approaches were used to assess repertoire richness: RTK rarefaction, the Chao1 estimator, and Recon v2.1 estimates of unobserved clonotypes. OLGA was used to compute generation probabilities for all TCRbeta clonotypes that the gDNA method yielded from a few donors. TCRdb obtained this table from immuneACCESS and retained in-frame rearrangements with V and J assigned. These tables miss some clones; where compared with another copy, unresolved V genes account for less than half of the shortfall, and the remainder is unexplained. Clone size and the V and J calls come from that table; the DNA yielded D and trimming. The sample data list 950,000 to 1,300,000 clones, and roughly 70% of these were observed just once. The ten largest clones capture about 1.5% of the sample.

The chain couples TRBV9 to TRBJ1-6, and TRBD1 aligns with 11 junction nucleotides. The TCR comes from a man younger than 35 in good health. Sequenced input: memory CD4+ T cells sorted from blood. The sample's cell subset or site label, in plain terms: CD45RA-negative fraction. The nucleotide sequence is given as TGTGCCAGCAGCGTAGCCGGGACAGGGGGTTCACCCCTCCACTTT. Translated, this gives CASSVAGTGGSPLHF. The reference TRBV9 and TRBJ1-6 proteins fill in what lies around the CDR3, so the full variable domain reads DSGVTQTPKHLITATGQRVTLRCSPRSGDLSVYWYQQSLDQGLQFLIQYYNGEERAKGNILERFSAQQFPDLHSELNLSSLELGDSALYFCASSVAGTGGSPLHFGNGTRLTVT.